This TCR beta chain stems from a study of shared clonotypes between healthy human individuals. The overall study: Per donor, CD8 memory used one plate, CD8 naive used two, CD4 memory used three and CD4 naive used three. Study results and caveats: With several donors compared, roughly 4.9% of naive CD4 clonotypes were shared.

Authors' methods: From ImmunoSEQ came sequences covering only the junction and carrying no quality scores, so filtering differed. The assay was immunoSEQ multiplex PCR, and TCRdb's table has in-frame clones only and misses some. V and J calls and clone size come straight from that table; D and trimming were deduced from the DNA. The top ten hold about 0.89% of the sample, which has about 1.1 million clones, 77% seen once. Germline V lookup: CDR1 SQVTM, CDR2 ANQGSEA. The CDR3 runs 14 residues. Trimming removed 5 bases from V and 0 bases from J; junction bases left unmatched: 5. Each of the donors was a healthy adult who was HIV-negative and had not had a recent acute infection or vaccination. Worth noting for this clone: What it binds is not known.

The source material was memory CD4+ T cells from PBMCs. As to subset: CD45RA-negative fraction. The source of this sequence is a man between 18 and 35 years old in good health. Some clones in this sample may be carry-over from other donors' samples. The gene calls are TRBV29-1 and TRBJ2-5, with 8 bases identical to TRBD1. The CDR3 loop reads CSVLSDRDQETQYF. CDR3 nucleotide sequence: TGCAGCGTTTTATCGGACAGGGACCAAGAGACCCAGTACTTC.